This T cell receptor (beta chain) was documented in a study of blood T cell repertoires in COVID-19. Libraries were prepared by immunoSEQ multiplex PCR; TCRdb keeps only in-frame clonotypes and omits some of them. The data hold fewer than 200,000 clones, with roughly 85% observed a single time. CDR3 size: 12 residues. Germline V gene data show CDR1 as MNHEY and CDR2 as SVGEGT. On this clone: One end of the junction is discordant with germline, which a read error may explain.

This receptor was obtained from a woman under 30 who had recovered from COVID-19. Sequencing was performed on PBMCs or T cells enriched from blood (not recorded which). The genes are TRBV6-2 or TRBV6-3 and TRBJ2-7; TRBD2 matches 9 bases. The CDR3 bases are TGTGCCAGCAGTTACACGGGACTAGCTCTATTCTTC. Encoded protein: CASSYTGLALFF.